The 27 T cell receptor beta chains reported below all come from one sample, sequenced in a study of OX40 agonist ivuxolimab in advanced cancers. Sequenced by immunoSEQ multiplex PCR; TCRdb stores in-frame clones only, minus some. The repertoire holds approximately 77,000 clones, with around 82% as singletons. Sequences were derived from CD4+ or CD8+ T cells sorted from blood, sampled in a trial of the OX40 agonist ivuxolimab. These receptors were taken from an adult with an advanced solid tumor such as melanoma, head and neck, liver or kidney cancer.

A single count supports this clone. CDR3 residues: CASSFDGGNSPLHF. In nucleotides, the CDR3 is TGTGCCAGCAGCTTTGACGGAGGAAATTCACCCCTCCACTTT. J is TRBJ1-6 and V is TRBV7-9; D ambiguous. The V end lost 3 bases, the J end lost 7 bases, and 10 bases lay between the germline ends. The CDR3 extends over 14 amino acids. CDR1 and CDR2 from the germline V gene are SEHNR and FQNEAQ (reference sequence).

The chain combines TRBV18 with TRBJ1-4, with D unresolved. Germline loops: CDR1 KGHSH, CDR2 LQKENI. V was trimmed by 3 bases and J by 8 bases, leaving 4 bases between them. This CDR3 region has 11 residues. The CDR3 is CASSPGEKLFF. The CDR3 region has the DNA TGTGCCAGCTCACCGGGGGAAAAACTGTTTTTT.

The chain couples TRBV7-2 to TRBJ2-1; D is unclear. Per the germline V gene, CDR1 is SGHTA and CDR2 is FQGNSA. Trimming removed 5 bases from V and 4 bases from J, with 12 bases in between. The CDR3 is 14 residues long. The DNA of the CDR3 is TGTGCCAGCAGCCCTACACCGTATTACAATGAGCAGTTCTTC. This sequence encodes CASSPTPYYNEQFF. Looking up the rest from reference TRBV7-2 and TRBJ2-1 gives the full variable domain: GAGVSQSPSNKVTEKGKDVELRCDPISGHTALYWYRQSLGQGLEFLIYFQGNSAPDKSGLPSDRFSAERTGGSVSTLTIQRTQQEDSAVYLCASSPTPYYNEQFFGPGTRLTVL.

CDR3 region: CASSLGGTGELFF. In nucleotides, the CDR3 is TGTGCCAGCAGTTTAGGGGGGACCGGGGAGCTGTTTTTT. The chain is built from TRBV27 and TRBJ2-2; D may be TRBD2 (6 bases). This CDR3 is built from 13 residues. Per germline, CDR1 MNHEY and CDR2 SMNVEV (reference sequence). Between the trimmed V and J ends, which lost 2 bases and 5 bases, there was a span of 6 bases.

The CDR3 DNA follows: TGTGCCAGCAGTTACTCGTACAGAAACTATGGCTACACCTTC. Amino acid sequence: CASSYSYRNYGYTF. This chain connects TRBV6-5 to TRBJ1-2; D remains ambiguous. Germline loops: CDR1 MNHEY, CDR2 SVGAGI. The CDR3 runs 14 residues. Trimming stripped 0 bases from V and 2 bases from J, with 7 bases between.

In DNA form, the CDR3 reads TGTGCCAGCCGTACCTCCGGGAGCAATGAAGCTTTCTTT. Translating it yields CASRTSGSNEAFF. The rearrangement links TRBV27 to TRBJ1-1; D unresolved. The V end was cut by 8 bases, the J end by 7 bases, with 17 bases between. The CDR3 is 13 amino acids. Per germline, CDR1 MNHEY and CDR2 SMNVEV (reference sequence).

This clone appeared a few times. The chain joins TRBV9 to TRBJ2-1; 12 bases are a match to TRBD2. Germline CDR1 reads SGDLS; CDR2 reads YYNGEE. This CDR3 contains 16 residues. J was trimmed by 4 bases and V by 3 bases; bases with no gene match: 5. The CDR3 sequence is CASSERLAGEYNEQFF. DNA for the CDR3: TGTGCCAGCAGCGAACGACTAGCGGGAGAGTACAATGAGCAGTTCTTC.

The gene calls are TRBV5-8 and TRBJ2-3; TRBD2 aligns across 8 bases. This CDR3 comprises 16 residues. V was pared by 4 bases and J by 2 bases, with 9 bases of the junction left unmatched. Germline-derived CDR1 and CDR2 are SGHTS and YDEGEE. The CDR3 is CASSPRRGGPTDTQYF. The CDR3 bases are TGTGCCAGCAGCCCCCGTCGCGGGGGGCCCACAGATACGCAGTATTTT.

The chain has TRBV7-9 and TRBJ2-1; no clear D gene. Germline-derived CDR1 and CDR2 are SEHNR and FQNEAQ (reference sequence). The CDR3 loop spans 18 amino acids. V lost 1 base and J 9 bases, leaving 25 bases between the germline ends. Here the CDR3 reads CASSLGASSSLWFGEQFF. In DNA, the CDR3 is TGTGCCAGCAGCTTAGGGGCTAGTTCCAGTTTATGGTTTGGTGAGCAGTTCTTC.

This chain connects TRBV18 to TRBJ1-2; 12 bases align to TRBD1. V gave up 4 bases and J gave up 6 bases; unmatched junction bases: 15. This CDR3 region has 18 residues. Germline assignment: CDR1 KGHSH and CDR2 LQKENI. As DNA, the CDR3 is TGTGCCAGCTCACTAACCGGGACAGGGGGCAAAGAGGCGGATGGCTACACCTTC. The encoded protein is CASSLTGTGGKEADGYTF.

The chain recombines TRBV10-3 with TRBJ2-5; TRBD2 agrees at 10 bases. The V segment lost 10 bases and the J segment 3 bases; nucleotides outside the gene matches: 8. CDR1 and CDR2 (germline): ENHRY, SYGVKD. The CDR3 spans 14 residues. The CDR3 bases are TGTGCCACCCTCGGGACTAGCGCGAAAGAGACCCAGTACTTC. It encodes CATLGTSAKETQYF.

The chain carries TRBV23-1 and TRBJ1-4; D not certain. TRBV23-1 is filed as an ORF, its function uncertain. V was clipped by 2 bases and J by 7 bases, with 17 bases between them. The length of the CDR3 is 16 residues. The CDR3 region is CASSQRWRQGGEKLFF. DNA of the CDR3: TGCGCCAGCAGTCAAAGGTGGAGGCAAGGCGGTGAAAAACTGTTTTTT.

This clone was found once. This sequence joins TRBV5-1 and TRBJ1-5, with 9 bases identical to TRBD1. Germline V gene sequence: CDR1 SGHRS, CDR2 YFSETQ. The CDR3 covers 15 residues. Trimming at V came to 3 bases and at J to 1 base, leaving 2 bases not matched to a gene. The CDR3 protein is CASSSTGGSNQPQHF. In DNA, the CDR3 is TGCGCCAGCAGCTCGACAGGGGGGAGCAATCAGCCCCAGCATTTT.

This clone was seen a single time. This chain connects TRBV2 to TRBJ2-1; 11 bases are shared with TRBD2. Germline V gene lookup returns CDR1 SNHLY and CDR2 FYNNEI. The CDR3 length is 14 residues. Trimming took 4 bases from V and 6 from J; bases not matched to a gene: 2. The CDR3 protein is CASSGGLAGNEQFF. The CDR3 DNA is TGTGCCAGCAGTGGTGGACTAGCGGGCAATGAGCAGTTCTTC.

This clone was counted a single time. J is TRBJ2-5 and V is TRBV14, with a tentative D call TRBD1 (6 bases). The CDR3 runs to 15 residues. V was cut by 4 bases and J by 0 bases, with 12 bases left in between. Germline V gene sequence: CDR1 SGHDN, CDR2 FVKESK. CDR3 in amino acids: CASSPRDKNQETQYF. CDR3 bases: TGTGCCAGCAGCCCCCGGGACAAAAACCAAGAGACCCAGTACTTC.

The chain carries TRBV18 and TRBJ1-4; no clear D. This CDR3 is built from 13 residues. Trimming cost V 2 bases and J 6 bases, with 7 bases left between them. CDR1 is KGHSH, CDR2 LQKENI, per germline. In DNA, the CDR3 is TGTGCCAGCTCACCAGGGTTGGATGAAAAACTGTTTTTT. It is translated as CASSPGLDEKLFF.

V and J are TRBV6-1 and TRBJ1-1; D remains unclear. This CDR3 is built from 13 residues. Between the trimmed V and J ends, which lost 1 base and 2 bases, there was a span of 5 bases. CDR1 and CDR2 (germline): MNHNS, SASEGT. The CDR3 DNA follows: TGTGCCAGCAGTGAAGGTTATAACACTGAAGCTTTCTTT. Amino acids: CASSEGYNTEAFF.

This rearrangement joins TRBV11-2 to TRBJ2-7, with TRBD1 matching 12 bases. CDR1 is SGHAT, CDR2 FQNNGV, per germline. The CDR3 is made up of 15 amino acids. With 4 bases clipped from V and 5 bases from J, the junction kept 6 bases outside the gene matches. CDR3 sequence: CASSSRDRGLHEQYF. The CDR3 region has the DNA TGTGCCAGCAGCTCCCGGGACAGGGGGCTGCACGAGCAGTACTTC. Using reference TRBV11-2 and TRBJ2-7 for the parts outside the CDR3, the full variable domain is EAGVAQSPRYKIIEKRQSVAFWCNPISGHATLYWYQQILGQGPKLLIQFQNNGVVDDSQLPKDRFSAERLKGVDSTLKIQPAKLEDSAVYLCASSSRDRGLHEQYFGPGTRLTVT.

The chain recombines TRBV6-5 with TRBJ2-3; 11 positions match TRBD1. CDR1 and CDR2 from the germline V gene are MNHEY and SVGAGI. Trimming at V came to 6 bases and at J to 1 base, leaving 3 bases not matched to a gene. The CDR3 length is 15 residues. In nucleotides, the CDR3 is TGTGCCAGCAGCCTGGGACAGGGGGGCACAGATACGCAGTATTTT. Protein: CASSLGQGGTDTQYF.

The chain recombines TRBV19 with TRBJ1-5, with D hard to call. V was clipped by 1 base and J by 5 bases, with 9 bases between them. This CDR3 is 14 amino acids long. Germline CDR1 LNHDA, CDR2 SQIVND (reference sequence). CDR3 DNA sequence: TGTGCCAGTAGTATAGGCAGCAACCATCAGCCCCAGCATTTT. It codes for CASSIGSNHQPQHF.

The genes are TRBV18 and TRBJ1-2; tentative D call: TRBD1 (5 bases). V lost 2 bases and J lost 5, with 6 bases in between. CDR3 length equals 12 residues. Germline V gene sequence: CDR1 KGHSH, CDR2 LQKENI. For the CDR3, the DNA is TGTGCCAGCTCACCAGCAGGGTATGGCTACACCTTC. Residues: CASSPAGYGYTF. Supplemented by reference TRBV18 and TRBJ1-2, the full variable domain reads NAGVMQNPRHLVRRRGQEARLRCSPMKGHSHVYWYRQLPEEGLKFMVYLQKENIIDESGMPKERFSAEFPKEGPSILRIQQVVRGDSAAYFCASSPAGYGYTFGSGTRLTVV.

The chain employs TRBV7-9 and TRBJ2-7; D not resolved. CDR1 is SEHNR and CDR2 is FQNEAQ in the germline V gene (reference sequence). The V end lost 5 bases, the J end lost 2 bases, and 16 bases lay between the germline ends. The CDR3 consists of 15 residues. This chain's CDR3 is CASSLRAELAYEQYF. As DNA, the CDR3 is TGTGCCAGCAGCCTTAGAGCCGAGTTAGCCTACGAGCAGTACTTC. The full variable domain, with the rest looked up from reference TRBV7-9 and TRBJ2-7, is DTGVSQNPRHKITKRGQNVTFRCDPISEHNRLYWYRQTLGQGPEFLTYFQNEAQLEKSRLLSDRFSAERPKGSFSTLEIQRTEQGDSAMYLCASSLRAELAYEQYFGPGTRLTVT.

The V call is TRBV28, the J call TRBJ1-3; D ambiguous. Germline V gene data show CDR1 as MDHEN and CDR2 as SYDVKM. Trimming took off 8 bases at V and 0 bases at J, with 14 bases between the two ends. The CDR3 covers 15 residues. CDR3 protein: CASSPGPGSGNTIYF. The CDR3 nucleotides are TGTGCCAGCTCCCCCGGGCCAGGCTCTGGAAACACCATATATTTT.

The chain joins TRBV30 to TRBJ1-4; TRBD1 agrees at 7 bases. The V segment lost 2 bases and the J segment 7 bases; nucleotides outside the gene matches: 4. Germline V CDR1 and CDR2: GTSNPN, SVGIG (reference sequence). This CDR3 is built from 13 residues. This CDR3 is CAWSRQGGEKLFF. In DNA form, the CDR3 reads TGTGCCTGGAGTCGACAGGGTGGTGAAAAACTGTTTTTT.

The chain joins TRBV5-1 to TRBJ2-1; D uncertain. The CDR3 loop spans 15 amino acids. Germline V gene lookup returns CDR1 SGHRS and CDR2 YFSETQ. V was cut by 0 bases and J by 0 bases, with 7 bases left in between. The CDR3 spells CASSLGSSSYNEQFF. The CDR3 region has the DNA TGCGCCAGCAGCTTGGGATCGAGCTCCTACAATGAGCAGTTCTTC.

In this sample, this clone turned up once. One junction end does not reproduce the germline sequence, and a read error may be involved. The V call is TRBV7-9, the J call TRBJ1-2; tentative D call: TRBD1 (5 bases). The germline gives CDR1 SEHNR, CDR2 FQNEAQ (reference sequence). This CDR3 contains 11 residues. The CDR3 coding sequence is TGTGCCAGCCGCTTGGGGGATGGCTACACCTTC. Protein product: CASRLGDGYTF.

The table lists this clone with a few counts. The V gene is TRBV10-3, the J gene TRBJ1-4; D is unresolved. CDR1 and CDR2 from the germline V gene are ENHRY and SYGVKD. CDR3 size: 17 residues. V was shortened by 7 bases and J by 0 bases, with 18 bases between the two germline ends. In DNA, the CDR3 is TGTGCCATCAAAGCAGGTAGAGGAAATCCAACTAATGAAAAACTGTTTTTT. Translating gives CAIKAGRGNPTNEKLFF.